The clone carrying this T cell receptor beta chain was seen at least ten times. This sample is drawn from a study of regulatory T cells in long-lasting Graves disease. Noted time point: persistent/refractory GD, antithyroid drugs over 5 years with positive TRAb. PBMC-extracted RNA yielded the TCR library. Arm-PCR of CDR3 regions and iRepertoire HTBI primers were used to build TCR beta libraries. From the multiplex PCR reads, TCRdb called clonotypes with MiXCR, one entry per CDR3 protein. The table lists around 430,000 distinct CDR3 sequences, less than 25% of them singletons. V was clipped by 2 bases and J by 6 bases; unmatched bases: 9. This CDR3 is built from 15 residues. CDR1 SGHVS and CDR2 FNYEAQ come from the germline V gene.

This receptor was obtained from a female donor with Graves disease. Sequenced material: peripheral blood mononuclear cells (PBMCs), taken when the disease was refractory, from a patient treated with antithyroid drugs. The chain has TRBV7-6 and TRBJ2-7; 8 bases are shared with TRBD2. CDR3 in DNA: TGTGCCAGCAGCTTATCGGGAGGGGCGCACCCCGAGCAGTACTTC. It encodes CASSLSGGAHPEQYF. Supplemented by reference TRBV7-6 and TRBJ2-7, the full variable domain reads GAGVSQSPRYKVTKRGQDVALRCDPISGHVSLYWYRQALGQGPEFLTYFNYEAQQDKSGLPNDRFSAERPEGSISTLTIQRTEQRDSAMYRCASSLSGGAHPEQYFGPGTRLTVT.